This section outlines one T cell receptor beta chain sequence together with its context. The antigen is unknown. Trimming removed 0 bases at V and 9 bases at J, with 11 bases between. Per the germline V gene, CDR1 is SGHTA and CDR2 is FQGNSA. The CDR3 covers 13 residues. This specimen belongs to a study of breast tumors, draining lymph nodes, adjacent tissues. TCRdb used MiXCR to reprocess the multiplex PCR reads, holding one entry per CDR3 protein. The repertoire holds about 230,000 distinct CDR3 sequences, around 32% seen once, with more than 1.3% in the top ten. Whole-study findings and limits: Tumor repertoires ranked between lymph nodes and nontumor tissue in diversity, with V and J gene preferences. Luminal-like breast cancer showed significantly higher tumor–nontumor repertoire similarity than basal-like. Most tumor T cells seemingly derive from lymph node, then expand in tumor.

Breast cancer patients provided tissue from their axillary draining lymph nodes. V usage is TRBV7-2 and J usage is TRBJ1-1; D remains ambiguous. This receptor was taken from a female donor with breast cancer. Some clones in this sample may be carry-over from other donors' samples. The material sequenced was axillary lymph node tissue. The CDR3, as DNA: TGTGCCAGCAGCTTAGCGCAAGGTGACAAAGCTTTCTTT. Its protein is CASSLAQGDKAFF.